The next 4 T cell receptor beta chains were all read from a single sample in a study of T-cell reconstitution after alpha-beta-depleted transplantation in children (dated by TCRdb to about 2016). The intended sense of this specimen's treatment or condition label: allogeneic hematopoietic cell transplantation with graft depleted of TCRalphabeta T cells and CD19 B cells. Library construction relied on PCR. TCRdb shows the sequencer as Illumina HiSeq 2500. Molecular barcoding was employed in the preparation of TCR libraries, with unique molecular identifiers being used to normalize TCRbeta repertoire quantification. TCRdb reprocessed the public reads (quality trimming at Q25 with fastp, clone calling with MiXCR) and kept in-frame beta chains. CDR3 protein duplicates are merged, each entry listing the most common genes and DNA. The sample records about 580,000 distinct CDR3 sequences, approximately 22% of which are singletons. Roughly 13% of the sample is taken by the ten largest.

Sequenced here: PBMCs, mostly from graft donor cells, sampled 360 days after TCRalphabeta/CD19-depleted stem cell transplant. The receptors come from a boy in the first two years of life who had a stem cell transplant for acute myeloid leukemia, so the T cells may come from the graft donor.

Ten or more counts support this clonotype. The chain couples TRBV29-1 to TRBJ1-5, with D possibly being TRBD1 (5 bases). This CDR3 spans 12 amino acids. Germline values: CDR1 SQVTM, CDR2 ANQGSEA. V gave up 7 bases and J gave up 7 bases, with 14 bases separating them. For the CDR3, the DNA is TGCAGCGCCAGTACAGGAGGACAGCCCCAGCATTTT. Protein product: CSASTGGQPQHF.

This clonotype was observed many times. This sequence joins TRBV29-1 and TRBJ2-3; tentatively, D is TRBD2 (6 bases). From germline, CDR1 is SQVTM and CDR2 ANQGSEA. V lost 4 bases, J lost 2 bases, and 13 bases lay in between. This CDR3 region has 14 residues. The chain's CDR3 is CSVGGVFPTDTQYF. The DNA of the CDR3 is TGCAGCGTTGGGGGGGTCTTCCCCACAGATACGCAGTATTTT.

This clonotype has a count of ten or more. The V gene is TRBV20-1, the J gene TRBJ2-3; D unclear. The V end was cut by 1 base, the J end by 2 bases, with 4 bases between. Per the germline V gene, CDR1 is DFQATT and CDR2 is SNEGSKA (reference sequence). The CDR3 is 12 residues long. CDR3 bases: TGCAGTGCTAGAGTCGACACAGATACGCAGTATTTT. As protein: CSARVDTDTQYF.

The sample holds many counts of this clonotype. This sequence joins TRBV20-1 and TRBJ1-3; unclear D gene. V lost 3 bases and J 1 base, leaving 4 bases between the germline ends. Germline V gene lookup returns CDR1 DFQATT and CDR2 SNEGSKA (reference sequence). The CDR3 has 12 residues. The CDR3 nucleotides are TGCAGTGCTAGGGGATCTGGAAACACCATATATTTT. Its protein product is CSARGSGNTIYF.